This T cell receptor beta chain appears in the sequencing data of a study of tumor-infiltrating lymphocytes in primary liver carcinoma. For each extraction, RNA and DNA were obtained together from about 21-30 mg of unsorted bulk tissue. All of the tumor samples contained over 75% viable tumor cells. As concerns this clonotype: Its antigen is still unknown.

cDNA specific to TCR beta was made from roughly 500 ng of total RNA, with a constant-region primer employed for priming. What produced the TCR beta libraries was three nested multiplex PCR rounds using slightly modified ARM-PCR. TCRdb reanalysed the multiplex PCR reads using MiXCR and keeps one entry per CDR3 protein. The sample includes approximately 53,000 distinct CDR3 sequences, approximately 80% seen only once; the top ten take approximately 25%. Study observations and caveats: Compared with blood, tumor repertoires held significantly more in their top 250 clones.

Input material: liver tumor tissue from sampling region 5. Subset specified: tumor region T5, tumor centre. The sequence derives from a man aged 40-49 years with primary liver carcinoma and hepatitis B virus infection.

In nucleotides, the CDR3 is TGCAGCGTTTATACAGGGATCACAGGGGAGCTGTTTTTT. It encodes CSVYTGITGELFF. This chain uses TRBV29-1 with TRBJ2-2, with D perhaps matching TRBD1 (6 bases). V gave up 5 bases and J gave up 8 bases, with 15 bases separating them. The length of the CDR3 is 13 residues. In germline, CDR1 is SQVTM, CDR2 ANQGSEA.